This T cell receptor beta chain was identified during a study of blood T cell repertoires in COVID-19. TCRdb keeps only in-frame clones here, not all; method: immunoSEQ multiplex PCR. The data show about 73,000 clones, 82% seen once. Trimming cost V 4 bases and J 7 bases; bases outside gene matches: 5. Germline-derived CDR1 and CDR2 are SNHLY and FYNNEI. The CDR3 loop spans 13 amino acids. The receptor was derived from a woman aged 55 to 70 with acute or convalescent COVID-19. Input material: peripheral blood. This chain links TRBV2 with TRBJ1-2, with 8 bases matching TRBD1. CDR3 coding DNA: TGTGCCAGCAGTGTGGACAGGGAATTTGGCTACACCTTC. Translated: CASSVDREFGYTF.